A single sample gave rise to the 19 T cell receptor beta chains below, sequenced in a study of molecular identifiers for immune sequencing clone quantification (dated by TCRdb to the late 2010s). Library preparation employed PCR. The run used an Illumina HiSeq 4000. TCRdb reworked the public reads: Q25 trimming with fastp, MiXCR clone assembly, productive beta chains retained. One record per CDR3 amino acid sequence lists the most common genes and DNA. The sample table records under 600,000 distinct CDR3 sequences; roughly a fifth of these occur just once. More than 0.8% of the sample rests with the top ten. Sequences were obtained from naive CD8+ T cells from blood, with Jurkat cell RNA spiked in. The cell subset or site label, as the study defines it: FACS-sorted CD8+CD4-CCR7+CD45RA+ naive T cells. All receptors come from a human donor in good health. Some libraries in this study had Jurkat cell RNA spiked in.

In its sample, this clonotype was seen many times. The chain joins TRBV30 to TRBJ2-7, with D possibly being TRBD2 (5 bases). The CDR3 contains 12 residues. Deletions cut 0 bases from V and 5 bases from J, with 8 bases between. Germline CDR1 is GTSNPN and CDR2 is SVGIG (reference sequence). The CDR3 nucleotides read TGTGCCTGGAGTGTCTCGGGGAACGAGCAGTACTTC. Translation gives CAWSVSGNEQYF. The full variable domain, in which reference TRBV30 and TRBJ2-7 provide the parts outside the CDR3, is SQTIHQWPATLVQPVGSPLSLECTVEGTSNPNLYWYRQAAGRGLQLLFYSVGIGQISSEVPQNLSASRPQDRQFILSSKKLLLSDSGFYLCAWSVSGNEQYFGPGTRLTVT.

This clonotype has at least ten counts. The chain recombines TRBV20-1 with TRBJ2-3, with unresolved D. CDR1 and CDR2 from the germline V gene are DFQATT and SNEGSKA (reference sequence). V lost 4 bases to trimming and J lost 3 bases, with 11 bases between them. CDR3 length: 13 residues. The CDR3 coding sequence is TGCAGTGCTAAGGGTTTAGGGACAGATACGCAGTATTTT. Translating it yields CSAKGLGTDTQYF.

V usage is TRBV7-9 and J usage is TRBJ1-2; a possible D gene is TRBD1 (6 bases). Germline CDR1 reads SEHNR; CDR2 reads FQNEAQ (reference sequence). The CDR3 consists of 17 residues. Trimming pared 8 bases from V and 2 bases from J, leaving 24 bases between. The CDR3 reads CASEHPGRGATNYGYTF. CDR3 in DNA: TGTGCCAGCGAGCACCCCGGACGGGGGGCAACGAACTATGGCTACACCTTC. The full variable domain, in which reference TRBV7-9 and TRBJ1-2 provide the parts outside the CDR3, is DTGVSQNPRHKITKRGQNVTFRCDPISEHNRLYWYRQTLGQGPEFLTYFQNEAQLEKSRLLSDRFSAERPKGSFSTLEIQRTEQGDSAMYLCASEHPGRGATNYGYTFGSGTRLTVV.

Concerning this clonotype itself: This may arise from a read error, as a much more abundant clone is one base away. The chain uses TRBV7-9 and TRBJ2-5; possible D gene TRBD1, 6 bases. This CDR3 has 17 residues. Germline V CDR1 and CDR2: SEHNR, FQNEAQ (reference sequence). CDR3 coding DNA: TGTGCCAGCAGCTCGCCCCCGGTTCCCGACAGGCAAGGGACCCAGTACTTC. Protein product: CASSSPPVPDRQGTQYF.

This clonotype has only a few counts. CDR3 sequence (DNA): TGCGCCAGCAGCCCCCGGGACAGAAGTAATGAAAAACTGTTTTTT. Translating gives CASSPRDRSNEKLFF. The J gene is TRBJ1-4, the V gene TRBV4-1; 7 bases align to TRBD1. Germline V lookup: CDR1 MGHRA, CDR2 YSYEKL. The CDR3 totals 15 residues. Losses at the gene ends were 4 bases for V and 4 bases for J; bases not matched to a gene: 6.

In its sample, this clonotype was seen a few times. This chain uses TRBV7-6 with TRBJ1-6; D gene unclear. Germline values: CDR1 SGHVS, CDR2 FNYEAQ. This CDR3 is built from 15 residues. Between the trimmed V and J ends, which lost 2 bases and 5 bases, there was a span of 10 bases. The CDR3 is CASSLNSRNNSPLHF. CDR3 DNA: TGTGCCAGCAGCTTAAACAGCCGAAATAATTCACCCCTCCACTTT.

This clonotype was recorded many times. This chain links TRBV13 with TRBJ2-2, with TRBD2 as a possible D gene (5 bases). CDR3 length: 17 residues. V lost 5 bases and J 4 bases, leaving 20 bases between the germline ends. Germline assignment: CDR1 PRHDT and CDR2 FYEKMQ (reference sequence). CDR3 amino acids: CASSPGRAPFGTGELFF. Written as DNA, the CDR3 is TGTGCCAGCAGCCCCGGGCGGGCTCCATTCGGCACCGGGGAGCTGTTTTTT. The full variable domain, its missing parts supplied by reference TRBV13 and TRBJ2-2, is AAGVIQSPRHLIKEKRETATLKCYPIPRHDTVYWYQQGPGQDPQFLISFYEKMQSDKGSIPDRFSAQQFSDYHSELNMSSLELGDSALYFCASSPGRAPFGTGELFFGEGSRLTVL.

The V and J genes are TRBV20-1 and TRBJ2-7; D not certain. Germline-derived CDR1 and CDR2 are DFQATT and SNEGSKA (reference sequence). CDR3 size: 12 residues. Trimming took off 3 bases at V and 3 bases at J, with 9 bases between the two ends. For the CDR3, the DNA is TGCAGTGCTAGTTGGGCTAGCTACGAGCAGTACTTC. This codes for CSASWASYEQYF.

This clonotype was seen repeatedly, ten times or more. This chain joins TRBV30 and TRBJ2-7, with 9 nucleotides matching TRBD2. Unmatched junction bases numbered 6, after V lost 3 bases and J lost 3 bases. CDR1 is GTSNPN and CDR2 is SVGIG in the germline V gene (reference sequence). The CDR3 loop spans 14 amino acids. The CDR3: CAWRLAGTHYEQYF. For the CDR3, the DNA is TGTGCCTGGAGACTAGCGGGTACTCACTACGAGCAGTACTTC.

In this sample, this clonotype turned up a few times. V usage is TRBV5-8 and J usage is TRBJ1-1, with D possibly matching TRBD1 (6 bases). Trimming pared 3 bases from V and 5 bases from J, leaving 11 bases between. Germline CDR1 is SGHTS and CDR2 is YDEGEE. There are 13 residues in the CDR3. The CDR3 sequence: CASSSYRVTEAFF. The CDR3 DNA sequence: TGTGCCAGCAGCTCCTACAGGGTTACTGAAGCTTTCTTT.

CDR3 sequence (DNA): TGTGCCAGCAGTTTAACACTAGCGGTCACAGATACGCAGTATTTT. It is translated as CASSLTLAVTDTQYF. The chain joins TRBV12-3 or TRBV12-4 to TRBJ2-3, with 8 bases identical to TRBD2. This CDR3 has 15 residues. The ends lost 2 bases at V and 2 bases at J; junction bases unmatched: 3.

Ten or more counts support this clonotype. The CDR3 reads CASRVGTRQAKNIQYF. Written as DNA, the CDR3 is TGTGCCAGTAGGGTCGGGACAAGGCAAGCCAAAAACATTCAGTACTTC. This chain joins TRBV19 and TRBJ2-4; perhaps TRBD1 as D (6 bases). V was trimmed by 6 bases and J by 0 bases, leaving 15 bases between them. Germline values: CDR1 LNHDA, CDR2 SQIVND (reference sequence). The CDR3 consists of 16 residues.

Concerning this clonotype: This sequence may be a read error, since a much larger clone differs from it by one base. V is TRBV4-2 and J is TRBJ2-1; 9 positions match TRBD1. Germline assignment: CDR1 LGHNA and CDR2 YNFKEQ. The CDR3 is 14 amino acids. Here the CDR3 reads CAGSPLTGGGEQFF. CDR3 sequence (DNA): TGTGCCGGCAGCCCCCTGACAGGGGGGGGTGAGCAGTTCTTC.

This clonotype was found many times. The chain is built from TRBV5-1 and TRBJ2-5; weak D call: TRBD2 (6 bases). The CDR3 loop spans 14 amino acids. Trimming left V 3 bases short and J 4 bases short, with 13 bases between. Germline lookup yields CDR1 SGHRS and CDR2 YFSETQ. The CDR3: CASSWGTGPETQYF. The CDR3 bases are TGCGCCAGCAGCTGGGGGACTGGACCAGAGACCCAGTACTTC.

The table lists this clonotype with many counts. The chain couples TRBV29-1 to TRBJ2-3; D gene unclear. The CDR3 runs to 13 residues. The ends were cut back, 3 bases at V and 0 bases at J, with 7 bases in the middle. Germline CDR1 SQVTM, CDR2 ANQGSEA. As DNA, the CDR3 is TGCAGCGTTGATGGGAAGAGCACAGATACGCAGTATTTT. Its protein is CSVDGKSTDTQYF.

This clonotype has a count of ten or more. The CDR3 region has the DNA TGTGCCAGCAGCTTATCAGGGTACGTGGCCTACGAGCAGTACTTC. Protein product: CASSLSGYVAYEQYF. This chain connects TRBV7-9 to TRBJ2-7; TRBD1 might be the D (5 bases). This CDR3 spans 15 amino acids. Germline V gene lookup returns CDR1 SEHNR and CDR2 FQNEAQ (reference sequence). V gave up 2 bases and J gave up 2 bases, with 13 bases separating them.

This clonotype turned up a few times. The chain recombines TRBV25-1 with TRBJ2-7; 9 bases match TRBD2. The V gene's germline CDR1 is MGHDK and CDR2 SYGVNS. V lost 0 bases and J lost 2; bases outside the gene matches: 11. This CDR3 is built from 18 residues. CDR3 in DNA: TGTGCCAGCAGTGAATATAACCTAGCGGGAAGGAGGACCTACGAGCAGTACTTC. It yields the protein CASSEYNLAGRRTYEQYF.

The table lists this clonotype with a count of one. The junction does not match germline at one end; this may be a read error. The genes are TRBV7-6 and TRBJ2-3, with D possibly matching TRBD1 (5 bases). This CDR3 comprises 13 residues. Germline V lookup: CDR1 SGHVS, CDR2 FNYEAQ. The CDR3 spells CAIQRGSTDMQYF. DNA of the CDR3: TGTGCCATTCAAAGGGGTAGCACAGATATGCAGTATTTT.

This clonotype has just one count. This chain links TRBV24-1 with TRBJ2-1, with 7 bases lining up with TRBD1. Trimming removed 9 bases from V and 4 bases from J; junction bases left unmatched: 5. This CDR3 spans 13 amino acids. The germline V gene has CDR1 KGHDR and CDR2 SFDVKD. The CDR3 is CATGGTVYNEQFF. The DNA for the CDR3 is TGTGCCACCGGTGGGACAGTTTACAATGAGCAGTTCTTC.